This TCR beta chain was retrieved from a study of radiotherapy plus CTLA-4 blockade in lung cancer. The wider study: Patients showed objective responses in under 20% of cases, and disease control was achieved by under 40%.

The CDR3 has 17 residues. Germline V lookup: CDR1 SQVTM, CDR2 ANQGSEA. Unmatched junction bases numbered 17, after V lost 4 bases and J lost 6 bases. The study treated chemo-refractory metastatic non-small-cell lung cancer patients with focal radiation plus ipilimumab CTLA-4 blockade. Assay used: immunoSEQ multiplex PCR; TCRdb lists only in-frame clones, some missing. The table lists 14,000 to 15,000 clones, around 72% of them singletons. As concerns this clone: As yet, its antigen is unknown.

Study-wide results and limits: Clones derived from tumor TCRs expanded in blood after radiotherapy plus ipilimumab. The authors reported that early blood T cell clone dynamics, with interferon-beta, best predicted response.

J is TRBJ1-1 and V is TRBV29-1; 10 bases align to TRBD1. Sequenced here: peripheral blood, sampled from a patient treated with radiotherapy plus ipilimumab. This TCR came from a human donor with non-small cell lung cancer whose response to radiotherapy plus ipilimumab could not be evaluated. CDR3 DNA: TGCAGCGTTGCCCGAACCGGGACAGGGGTGATTGGGGCTGAAGCTTTCTTT. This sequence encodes CSVARTGTGVIGAEAFF.